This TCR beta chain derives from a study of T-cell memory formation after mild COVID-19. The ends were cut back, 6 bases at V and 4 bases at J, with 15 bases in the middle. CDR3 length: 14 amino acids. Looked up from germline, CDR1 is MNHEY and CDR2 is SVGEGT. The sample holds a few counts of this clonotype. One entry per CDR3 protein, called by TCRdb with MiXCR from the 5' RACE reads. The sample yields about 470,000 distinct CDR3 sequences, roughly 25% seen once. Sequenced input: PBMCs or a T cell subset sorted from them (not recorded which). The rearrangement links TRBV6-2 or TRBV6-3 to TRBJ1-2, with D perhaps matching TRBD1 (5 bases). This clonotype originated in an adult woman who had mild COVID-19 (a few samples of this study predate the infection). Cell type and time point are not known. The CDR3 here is CASSLTRQSYGYTF. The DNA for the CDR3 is TGTGCCAGCAGCCTTACTCGACAGAGCTATGGCTACACCTTC.